These T cell receptor beta chains were read from a single sample in a study of blood T cell repertoires in COVID-19. The data were produced by immunoSEQ multiplex PCR, yet TCRdb's version contains in-frame clones alone and is incomplete. The sample yields tens of thousands of clones, roughly 80% seen once. The sequencing input was peripheral blood. These receptors originate from a man in his sixties or seventies with active COVID-19. CDR3s include the opening cysteine and the closing phenylalanine or tryptophan. The order of the fields is CDR3 protein, CDR3 DNA, D gene, clone size, J gene, V gene. D genes are given only for firm matches. Clone sizes are given selectively: once, few, many, or a class where the clone is expanded.

CDR3 protein: CASSQDGAGGGYEQFF
CDR3 DNA: TGTGCCAGCAGCCAAGATGGGGCAGGGGGCGGGTATGAGCAGTTCTTC
D gene: TRBD1
clone size: .
J gene: TRBJ2-1
V gene: TRBV7-2

CDR3 protein: CASTPRDRGSSYEQYF
CDR3 DNA: TGTGCCAGCACTCCCCGGGACAGGGGATCGTCCTACGAGCAGTACTTC
D gene: TRBD1
clone size: .
J gene: TRBJ2-7
V gene: TRBV6-6

CDR3 protein: CASSRDSAGTEAFF
CDR3 DNA: TGTGCCAGCAGCAGGGACAGTGCCGGGACTGAAGCTTTCTTT
D gene: TRBD1
clone size: .
J gene: TRBJ1-1
V gene: TRBV9

CDR3 protein: CASRLLTVESPLHF
CDR3 DNA: TGTGCCAGCAGACTATTGACGGTGGAGTCACCCCTCCACTTT
D gene: .
clone size: .
J gene: TRBJ1-6
V gene: TRBV27

CDR3 protein: CASSQSVAGADSYNEQFF
CDR3 DNA: TGCGCCAGCAGCCAGTCAGTAGCGGGAGCCGACTCCTACAATGAGCAGTTCTTC
D gene: TRBD2
clone size: .
J gene: TRBJ2-1
V gene: TRBV4-3

CDR3 protein: CASSWTGDGYGYTF
CDR3 DNA: TGTGCCAGCAGTTGGACAGGGGACGGCTATGGCTACACCTTC
D gene: TRBD1
clone size: .
J gene: TRBJ1-2
V gene: TRBV6-6

CDR3 protein: CASSQIPLWGAGYTF
CDR3 DNA: TGCGCCAGCAGCCAGATACCCCTGTGGGGCGCTGGCTACACCTTC
D gene: .
clone size: .
J gene: TRBJ1-2
V gene: TRBV4-3

CDR3 protein: CASSVGQGAYEQYF
CDR3 DNA: TGTGCCAGCAGCGTAGGACAGGGGGCCTACGAGCAGTACTTC
D gene: TRBD1
clone size: .
J gene: TRBJ2-7
V gene: TRBV9

CDR3 protein: CASSLGDNEQFF
CDR3 DNA: TGTGCCAGCAGCTTAGGAGACAATGAGCAGTTCTTC
D gene: .
clone size: .
J gene: TRBJ2-1
V gene: TRBV7-9

CDR3 protein: CASTPIGQSTDTQYF
CDR3 DNA: TGCGCCAGCACTCCCATAGGACAGAGCACAGATACGCAGTATTTT
D gene: .
clone size: .
J gene: TRBJ2-3
V gene: TRBV5-1

CDR3 protein: CASRTTGGTEAFF
CDR3 DNA: TGTGCCAGCAGGACGACAGGGGGTACTGAAGCTTTCTTT
D gene: TRBD1
clone size: .
J gene: TRBJ1-1
V gene: TRBV28

CDR3 protein: CASSNTGSNYGYTF
CDR3 DNA: TGTGCCAGTAGTAACACGGGAAGTAACTATGGCTACACCTTC
D gene: .
clone size: .
J gene: TRBJ1-2
V gene: TRBV19

CDR3 protein: CASEGQNYGYTF
CDR3 DNA: TGTGCCAGCGAGGGACAGAACTATGGCTACACCTTC
D gene: TRBD1
clone size: .
J gene: TRBJ1-2
V gene: TRBV7-9

CDR3 protein: CASSFSGRSSEQYF
CDR3 DNA: TGTGCCAGCAGTTTTAGCGGGAGGTCGTCCGAGCAGTACTTC
D gene: TRBD2
clone size: .
J gene: TRBJ2-7
V gene: TRBV28

CDR3 protein: CASSEEKTGEQYF
CDR3 DNA: TGTGCCAGCAGTGAAGAAAAGACCGGGGAGCAGTACTTC
D gene: .
clone size: once
J gene: TRBJ2-7
V gene: TRBV2

CDR3 protein: CASSRTGGTEAFF
CDR3 DNA: TGTGCCAGCTCGCGGACAGGGGGCACTGAAGCTTTCTTT
D gene: TRBD1
clone size: .
J gene: TRBJ1-1
V gene: TRBV18

CDR3 protein: CASSVQGSANEKLFF
CDR3 DNA: TGTGCCAGCAGTGTACAGGGCTCCGCTAATGAAAAACTGTTTTTT
D gene: .
clone size: few
J gene: TRBJ1-4
V gene: TRBV28

CDR3 protein: CASRFGTDTQYF
CDR3 DNA: TGCGCCAGCAGATTCGGGACAGATACGCAGTATTTT
D gene: .
clone size: .
J gene: TRBJ2-3
V gene: TRBV5-1

CDR3 protein: CSASIRASGRTDTQYF
CDR3 DNA: TGCAGTGCTAGTATCCGGGCTAGCGGTCGCACAGATACGCAGTATTTT
D gene: TRBD2
clone size: .
J gene: TRBJ2-3
V gene: TRBV20-1

CDR3 protein: CASSTPRSYEQYF
CDR3 DNA: TGTGCCAGCAGCACTCCTCGTTCTTACGAGCAGTACTTC
D gene: .
clone size: .
J gene: TRBJ2-7
V gene: TRBV21-1

CDR3 protein: CASSSLDRGKTDTQYF
CDR3 DNA: TGTGCCAGCAGTTCCTTGGACAGGGGGAAAACAGATACGCAGTATTTT
D gene: TRBD1
clone size: .
J gene: TRBJ2-3
V gene: TRBV28

CDR3 protein: CASSLGGNYQPQHF
CDR3 DNA: TGTGCCAGCAGCTTAGGAGGGAATTACCAGCCCCAGCATTTT
D gene: .
clone size: .
J gene: TRBJ1-5
V gene: TRBV7-8

CDR3 protein: CSAGAQYF
CDR3 DNA: TGCAGTGCCGGGGCCCAGTACTTC
D gene: .
clone size: few
J gene: TRBJ2-5
V gene: TRBV20-1

CDR3 protein: CASSLFRAGPRDTQYF
CDR3 DNA: TGTGCCAGCAGCTTGTTCCGGGCGGGGCCACGAGATACGCAGTATTTT
D gene: .
clone size: few
J gene: TRBJ2-3
V gene: TRBV5-6

CDR3 protein: CASSLVLAGDTDTQYF
CDR3 DNA: TGTGCCAGCAGCTTAGTCCTAGCGGGAGACACAGATACGCAGTATTTT
D gene: TRBD2
clone size: .
J gene: TRBJ2-3
V gene: TRBV7-9

CDR3 protein: CASTRGRQNTEAFF
CDR3 DNA: TGTGCCAGTACCAGGGGGCGGCAGAACACTGAAGCTTTCTTT
D gene: TRBD1
clone size: .
J gene: TRBJ1-1
V gene: TRBV19

CDR3 protein: CASSQEGAKNEQYF
CDR3 DNA: TGTGCCAGCTCCCAAGAGGGGGCGAAGAACGAGCAGTACTTC
D gene: TRBD1
clone size: .
J gene: TRBJ2-7
V gene: TRBV18

CDR3 protein: CASSLDHRSGQYF
CDR3 DNA: TGTGCCAGCAGCTTAGATCACCGGAGTGGGCAGTATTTT
D gene: .
clone size: .
J gene: TRBJ2-3
V gene: TRBV11-3

CDR3 protein: CATSERDSWTSGRYEQYF
CDR3 DNA: TGTGCCACCAGTGAAAGGGACAGCTGGACTAGCGGGAGGTACGAGCAGTACTTC
D gene: TRBD2
clone size: .
J gene: TRBJ2-7
V gene: TRBV24-1

CDR3 protein: CASSQEAGGREQFF
CDR3 DNA: TGCGCCAGCAGCCAAGAGGCGGGGGGTCGTGAGCAGTTCTTC
D gene: TRBD2
clone size: .
J gene: TRBJ2-1
V gene: TRBV4-3

CDR3 protein: CASSESTGGTEQFF
CDR3 DNA: TGCGCCAGCAGTGAGTCTACGGGAGGCACCGAGCAGTTCTTC
D gene: TRBD2
clone size: .
J gene: TRBJ2-1
V gene: TRBV10-2

CDR3 protein: CAISENPASGYTF
CDR3 DNA: TGTGCCATCAGTGAGAACCCAGCGAGCGGCTACACCTTC
D gene: .
clone size: .
J gene: TRBJ1-2
V gene: TRBV10-3

CDR3 protein: CASSLSPAAAYEQYF
CDR3 DNA: TGTGCCAGCAGCTTAAGTCCCGCGGCCGCCTACGAGCAGTACTTC
D gene: .
clone size: .
J gene: TRBJ2-7
V gene: TRBV7-2

CDR3 protein: CASSGLAGSLETQYF
CDR3 DNA: TGTGCCAGCAGCGGACTAGCGGGAAGTTTGGAGACCCAGTACTTC
D gene: TRBD2
clone size: .
J gene: TRBJ2-5
V gene: TRBV9

CDR3 protein: CASSPLDRGLGSPLHF
CDR3 DNA: TGTGCCAGCAGCCCCCTGGACAGGGGGCTCGGGTCACCCCTCCACTTT
D gene: TRBD1
clone size: .
J gene: TRBJ1-6
V gene: TRBV7-2

CDR3 protein: CASSPETRDSQYF
CDR3 DNA: TGTGCCAGCAGCCCCGAGACCCGGGACAGTCAGTATTTT
D gene: TRBD1
clone size: .
J gene: TRBJ2-3
V gene: TRBV7-2

CDR3 protein: CASSQGPSGISYEQYF
CDR3 DNA: TGTGCCAGCAGCCAAGGCCCTAGCGGGATCTCCTACGAGCAGTACTTC
D gene: TRBD2
clone size: .
J gene: TRBJ2-7
V gene: TRBV3-1/TRBV3-2

CDR3 protein: CASSRTSRNEQFF
CDR3 DNA: TGTGCCAGCAGTCGGACTAGCCGGAATGAGCAGTTCTTC
D gene: TRBD2
clone size: .
J gene: TRBJ2-1
V gene: TRBV27

CDR3 protein: CASSFRRQGLVITEAFF
CDR3 DNA: TGTGCCAGCAGCTTCCGGAGACAGGGATTGGTAATCACTGAAGCTTTCTTT
D gene: TRBD1
clone size: once
J gene: TRBJ1-1
V gene: TRBV5-6

CDR3 protein: CASAPTGTGSSLRGYTF
CDR3 DNA: TGTGCCAGTGCCCCAACCGGGACAGGGTCTTCGTTAAGAGGCTACACCTTC
D gene: TRBD1
clone size: .
J gene: TRBJ1-2
V gene: TRBV19

CDR3 protein: CASSPQRTGGETQYF
CDR3 DNA: TGTGCCAGCAGCCCACAACGGACAGGGGGAGAGACCCAGTACTTC
D gene: TRBD1
clone size: .
J gene: TRBJ2-5
V gene: TRBV7-2

CDR3 protein: CASSRNTGELFF
CDR3 DNA: TGTGCCAGCAGCCGTAACACCGGGGAGCTGTTTTTT
D gene: .
clone size: .
J gene: TRBJ2-2
V gene: TRBV6-5

CDR3 protein: CASSPGEETQYF
CDR3 DNA: TGTGCCAGCAGTCCGGGGGAAGAGACCCAGTACTTC
D gene: .
clone size: .
J gene: TRBJ2-5
V gene: TRBV6-2/TRBV6-3

CDR3 protein: CASSPDRAHHQPQHF
CDR3 DNA: TGTGCCAGCAGCCCCGACAGGGCCCATCATCAGCCCCAGCATTTT
D gene: TRBD1
clone size: .
J gene: TRBJ1-5
V gene: TRBV7-2

CDR3 protein: CASSLQATPTGELFF
CDR3 DNA: TGTGCCAGCAGCTTACAGGCGACCCCCACCGGGGAGCTGTTTTTT
D gene: .
clone size: .
J gene: TRBJ2-2
V gene: TRBV7-2

CDR3 protein: CASSETGQGGGELFF
CDR3 DNA: TGTGCCAGCAGTGAGACTGGACAGGGTGGCGGGGAGCTGTTTTTT
D gene: TRBD1
clone size: .
J gene: TRBJ2-2
V gene: TRBV2

CDR3 protein: CASSSAQGGEAFF
CDR3 DNA: TGTGCCAGCAGTTCCGCACAGGGTGGGGAAGCTTTCTTT
D gene: .
clone size: few
J gene: TRBJ1-1
V gene: TRBV28

CDR3 protein: CASSHSGSTHTGELFF
CDR3 DNA: TGTGCCAGCAGCCATAGCGGGAGTACCCACACCGGGGAGCTGTTTTTT
D gene: TRBD2
clone size: .
J gene: TRBJ2-2
V gene: TRBV3-1/TRBV3-2

CDR3 protein: CASSPMTSGRAVDTQYF
CDR3 DNA: TGTGCCAGCTCACCTATGACTAGCGGGAGGGCCGTAGATACGCAGTATTTT
D gene: TRBD2
clone size: few
J gene: TRBJ2-3
V gene: TRBV18

CDR3 protein: CASSVGTGHNSPLHF
CDR3 DNA: TGTGCCAGCAGCGTGGGGACAGGGCACAATTCACCCCTCCACTTT
D gene: TRBD1
clone size: .
J gene: TRBJ1-6
V gene: TRBV9

CDR3 protein: CASSPYSDRGQPQHF
CDR3 DNA: TGTGCCAGTAGTCCATACTCCGACAGGGGTCAGCCCCAGCATTTT
D gene: TRBD1
clone size: .
J gene: TRBJ1-5
V gene: TRBV19

CDR3 protein: CASSWGISGRFDEQFF
CDR3 DNA: TGTGCCAGCAGCTGGGGGATAAGCGGGAGATTTGATGAGCAGTTCTTC
D gene: TRBD2
clone size: .
J gene: TRBJ2-1
V gene: TRBV5-6

CDR3 protein: CASSFPPGQMNTEAFF
CDR3 DNA: TGTGCCAGCAGCTTCCCACCGGGACAGATGAACACTGAAGCTTTCTTT
D gene: .
clone size: .
J gene: TRBJ1-1
V gene: TRBV21-1

CDR3 protein: CASSPGGPRNPPYF
CDR3 DNA: TGTGCCAGCAGTCCCGGAGGACCCCGAAACCCCCCGTACTTC
D gene: .
clone size: .
J gene: TRBJ2-7
V gene: TRBV27

CDR3 protein: CASYARENQETQYF
CDR3 DNA: TGTGCCAGCTACGCTAGGGAGAACCAAGAGACCCAGTACTTC
D gene: .
clone size: .
J gene: TRBJ2-5
V gene: TRBV2